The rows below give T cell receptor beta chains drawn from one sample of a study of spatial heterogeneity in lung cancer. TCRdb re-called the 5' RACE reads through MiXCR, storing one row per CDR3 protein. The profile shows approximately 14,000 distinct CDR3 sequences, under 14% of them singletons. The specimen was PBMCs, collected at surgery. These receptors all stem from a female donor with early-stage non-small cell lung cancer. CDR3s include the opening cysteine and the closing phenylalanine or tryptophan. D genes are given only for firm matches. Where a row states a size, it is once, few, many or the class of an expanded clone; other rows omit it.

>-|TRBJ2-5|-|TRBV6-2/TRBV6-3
CASSYERPNGVETQYF
TGTGCCAGCAGTTACGAGCGGCCCAACGGTGTAGAGACCCAGTACTTC
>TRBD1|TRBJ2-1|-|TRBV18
CASSPPDRGAYNEQFF
TGTGCCAGCTCACCACCCGACAGGGGGGCCTACAATGAGCAGTTCTTC
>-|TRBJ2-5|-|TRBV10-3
CAISEGGETQYF
TGTGCCATCAGTGAAGGGGGGGAGACCCAGTACTTC
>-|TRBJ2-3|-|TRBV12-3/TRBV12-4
CASRGPDTQYF
TGTGCCAGCAGGGGTCCAGATACGCAGTATTTT
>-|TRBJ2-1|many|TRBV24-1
CATSASGFQEQFF
TGTGCCACCAGTGCTTCGGGATTTCAGGAGCAGTTCTTC
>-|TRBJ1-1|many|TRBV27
CASSSQWAEAFF
TGTGCCAGCAGTTCCCAATGGGCGGAAGCTTTCTTT
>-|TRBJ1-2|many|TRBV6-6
CASTEGYGYTF
TGTGCCAGCACTGAAGGGTATGGCTACACCTTC
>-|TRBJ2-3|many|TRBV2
CASISGRGYQRTDTQYF
TGTGCCAGCATTTCGGGTCGCGGTTACCAACGCACAGATACGCAGTATTTT
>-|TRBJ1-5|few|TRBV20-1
CSARDGAALGNQPQHF
TGCAGTGCTAGAGATGGGGCAGCCTTGGGCAATCAGCCCCAGCATTTT
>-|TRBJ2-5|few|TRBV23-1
CASSHVAFAAQETQYF
TGCGCCAGCAGTCACGTGGCCTTTGCAGCTCAAGAGACCCAGTACTTC
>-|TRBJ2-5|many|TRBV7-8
CASSLVGETQYF
TGTGCCAGCAGCTTAGTGGGCGAGACCCAGTACTTC
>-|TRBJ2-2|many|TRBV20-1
CSARDNGGHTGELFF
TGCAGTGCTAGAGATAACGGGGGTCACACCGGGGAGCTGTTTTTT
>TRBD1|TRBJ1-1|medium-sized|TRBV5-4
CASSSTDRGRNTEAFF
TGTGCCAGCAGCTCGACAGACAGGGGGAGGAACACTGAAGCTTTCTTT
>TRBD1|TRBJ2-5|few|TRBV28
CASSTDRAGETQYF
TGTGCCAGCAGCACGGACAGGGCCGGAGAGACCCAGTACTTC
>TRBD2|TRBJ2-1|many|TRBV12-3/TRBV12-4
CATNLAGGRNEQFF
TGTGCCACTAATTTAGCGGGGGGGCGAAATGAGCAGTTCTTC
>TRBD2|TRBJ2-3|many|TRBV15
CATSRDSGSSTDTQYF
TGTGCCACCAGCAGAGATAGCGGGTCTAGCACAGATACGCAGTATTTT
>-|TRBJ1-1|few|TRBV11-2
CASSLGRTEAFF
TGTGCCAGCAGCTTAGGGAGGACTGAAGCTTTCTTT
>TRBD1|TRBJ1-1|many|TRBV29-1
CSVSTGWNTEAFF
TGCAGCGTTTCGACAGGGTGGAACACTGAAGCTTTCTTT
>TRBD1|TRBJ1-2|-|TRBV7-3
CASSLGQGLSYGYTF
TGTGCCAGCAGCTTGGGACAGGGATTAAGCTATGGCTACACCTTC
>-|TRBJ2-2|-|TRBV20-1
CSARGIGELFF
TGCAGTGCCCGGGGTATCGGGGAGCTGTTTTTT
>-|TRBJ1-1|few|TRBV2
CADRRRGFETEAFF
TGTGCCGACAGACGGCGGGGGTTTGAGACTGAAGCTTTCTTT
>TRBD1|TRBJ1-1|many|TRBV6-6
CASERGGAGTEAFF
TGTGCCTCTGAAAGAGGGGGCGCGGGCACTGAAGCTTTCTTT
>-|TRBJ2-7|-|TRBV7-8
CASSLTGTQGEQYF
TGTGCCAGCAGCTTGACCGGGACCCAGGGCGAGCAGTACTTC
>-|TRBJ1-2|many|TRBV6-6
CASSLLGGYTF
TGTGCCAGCAGTCTTTTGGGGGGCTACACCTTC
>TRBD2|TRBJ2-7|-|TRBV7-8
CASSPTGGVGEQYF
TGTGCCAGCAGCCCCACGGGGGGGGTCGGCGAGCAGTACTTC
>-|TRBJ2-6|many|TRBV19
CASSIDSGISGANVLTF
TGTGCCAGTAGTATAGATTCGGGGATCTCTGGGGCCAACGTCCTGACTTTC
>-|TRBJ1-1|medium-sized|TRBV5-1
CASSFGDTASRFTEAFF
TGCGCCAGCAGCTTTGGTGACACAGCCTCTAGGTTCACTGAAGCTTTCTTT
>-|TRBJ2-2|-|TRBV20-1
CSASLPRYTGELFF
TGCAGTGCCTCACTCCCTCGATACACCGGGGAGCTGTTTTTT
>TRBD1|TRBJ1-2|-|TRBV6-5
CASSYFRTGGMGYGYTF
TGTGCCAGCAGTTACTTTAGGACAGGGGGCATGGGCTATGGCTACACCTTC
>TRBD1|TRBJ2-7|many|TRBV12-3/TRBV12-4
CASSPSGTGSYEQYF
TGTGCCAGCAGCCCATCCGGGACAGGGTCCTACGAGCAGTACTTC
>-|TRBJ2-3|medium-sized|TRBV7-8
CASSLWDSTDTQYF
TGTGCCAGCAGCCTTTGGGACTCCACAGATACGCAGTATTTT
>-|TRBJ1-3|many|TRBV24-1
CATSPRDTDSGNTIYF
TGTGCCACCAGTCCGCGGGACACCGACTCTGGAAACACCATATATTTT
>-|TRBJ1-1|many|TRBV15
CATSRTITGTEAFF
TGTGCCACCAGCAGGACCATAACGGGGACTGAAGCTTTCTTT
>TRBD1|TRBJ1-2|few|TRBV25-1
CASSEGTGFYGYTF
TGTGCCAGCAGTGAGGGGACAGGCTTCTATGGCTACACCTTC
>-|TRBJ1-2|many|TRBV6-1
CASSTNYGYTF
TGTGCCAGCAGTACTAACTATGGCTACACCTTC
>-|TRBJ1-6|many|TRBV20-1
CSARASSGRNSPLHF
TGCAGTGCTAGAGCTTCTTCGGGAAGGAATTCACCCCTCCACTTT
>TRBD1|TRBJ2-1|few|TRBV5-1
CASSQGTGNYNEQFF
TGCGCCAGCAGCCAAGGGACAGGGAACTACAATGAGCAGTTCTTC
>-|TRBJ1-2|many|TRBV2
CASSVTGNNYGYTF
TGTGCCAGCAGTGTGACTGGAAATAACTATGGCTACACCTTC
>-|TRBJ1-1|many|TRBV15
CATSRGWEATEAFF
TGTGCCACCAGCAGAGGGTGGGAGGCGACTGAAGCTTTCTTT
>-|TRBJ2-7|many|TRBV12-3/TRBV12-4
CASSRQGMAGRIASYEQYF
TGTGCCAGCAGTCGCCAGGGTATGGCAGGGCGCATCGCTTCCTACGAGCAGTACTTC
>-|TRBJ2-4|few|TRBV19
CASSIGRQGAKNIQYF
TGTGCCAGTAGTATAGGGAGGCAGGGGGCCAAAAACATTCAGTACTTC
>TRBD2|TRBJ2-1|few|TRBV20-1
CSARLAGTYNEQFF
TGCAGTGCTAGACTAGCGGGAACCTACAATGAGCAGTTCTTC
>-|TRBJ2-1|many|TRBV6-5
CASSYARRYNEQFF
TGTGCCAGCAGTTACGCTCGACGATACAATGAGCAGTTCTTC
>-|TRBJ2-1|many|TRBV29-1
CSVTGGRVNNEQFF
TGCAGCGTCACCGGAGGAAGAGTAAACAATGAGCAGTTCTTC
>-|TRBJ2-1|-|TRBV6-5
CASSYSGTSNEQFF
TGTGCCAGCAGTTACTCCGGAACATCCAATGAGCAGTTCTTC
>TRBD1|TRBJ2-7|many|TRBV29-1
CSVDRGHEQYF
TGCAGCGTTGACAGGGGGCACGAGCAGTACTTC
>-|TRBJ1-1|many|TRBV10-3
CAISESGRATLNTEAFF
TGTGCCATCAGTGAGTCGGGTAGGGCGACCCTGAACACTGAAGCTTTCTTT
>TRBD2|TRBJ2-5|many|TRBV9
CASSPQAGGLGETQYF
TGTGCCAGCAGCCCCCAAGCGGGGGGGCTGGGAGAGACCCAGTACTTC
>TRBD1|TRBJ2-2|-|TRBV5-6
CASSGQGVTGQLFF
TGTGCCAGCAGCGGACAGGGTGTTACCGGGCAGCTGTTTTTT
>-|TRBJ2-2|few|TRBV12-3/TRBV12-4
CASSFGSTGELFF
TGTGCCAGCAGTTTCGGAAGCACCGGGGAGCTGTTTTTT
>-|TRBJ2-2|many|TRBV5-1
CASSLARELFF
TGCGCCAGCAGCTTGGCCAGGGAGCTGTTTTTT
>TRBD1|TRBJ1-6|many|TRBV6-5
CASSQGGNSPLHF
TGTGCCAGCAGTCAGGGGGGTAATTCACCCCTCCACTTT